The source of this T cell receptor beta chain is a study of shared clonotypes between healthy human individuals (TCRdb year 2020). Notes on the research overall: The cohort included a few men and a couple of women between 18 and 49 years of age. Leukapheresis yielded between about 0.85 and 10 billion PBMCs per donor. To estimate repertoire size and how much clonotype sharing occurs between individuals, the study deeply sequenced the blood TCR repertoires of about five healthy adults. For each donor, three plates each were used for CD4 naive and CD4 memory, two plates were used for CD8 naive, and one plate was used for CD8 memory. To increase sequencing depth and limit assay-specific biases, TCR repertoire library preparation and sequencing were carried out by different laboratories using diverse techniques. Summary of the overall study and its limitations: Because the study included a small number of donors, the genetic and exposure-history diversity represented was limited. Higher generation probabilities were observed for clonotypes shared by all four sorted-subset donors than for non-shared clonotypes. Larger estimated clonotype richness was generally found for naive subsets than for memory subsets. Sharing across a few donors was observed for around 5% of naive CD4, 3% to 4% of naive CD8, roughly 2.3% of memory CD4, and around 0.42% of memory CD8 clonotypes. Rarefaction of sorted-subset datasets indicated incomplete sequencing despite the large sequencing depth. Pairwise subsampling indicated that sequencing depth was expected to affect the degree of clonotype sharing among donors. Sampling was restricted to blood, and TCR repertoires in tissues likely differ from the TCR repertoires found in blood.

TCR CDR3 regions were amplified from genomic DNA by multiplex PCR using the deep immunoSEQ assay. Extracted genomic DNA from each cell subset was spread evenly across all wells of several immunoSEQ 96-well plates, with each plate serving as a replicate. For sorted subsets, each replicate PCR was loaded with roughly 190 ng genomic DNA, equivalent to about 30,000 T cell genomes. The purified libraries were quantified using a Qubit 3.0 fluorometer, sized with a Bioanalyzer 2100, and then quantified again using the KAPA Library Quantification kit. Every immunoSEQ 96-well plate was sequenced on a dedicated single-read 150-cycle Illumina NextSeq 550 flow cell. In the paper's pipeline: Because only junctional sequences without quality scores were contained in the immunoSEQ output, filtering matching that applied to full-length reads could not be performed. To assign V/J genes and CDR3, sequences were annotated using PyIR, a Python wrapper for IgBLAST v1.9, with IMGT germline references. Reads were removed for weak V/J assignments (E-value above 1e-6), missing CDR3, stop codons, out-of-frame junctions, or ambiguous translated residues. V3J clonotypes were defined as sequences sharing an identical inferred V gene, J gene, and CDR3 amino acid sequence. The percentage overlap between two repertoires was calculated by dividing the number of shared unique clonotypes by the size of the smaller repertoire. Three approaches were used to assess repertoire richness: RTK rarefaction, the Chao1 estimator, and Recon v2.1 estimates of unobserved clonotypes. OLGA was used to compute generation probabilities for all TCRbeta clonotypes that the gDNA method yielded from four donors. Drawn from immuneACCESS, this table holds only the in-frame rearrangements with V and J called that TCRdb kept. Clones are partly lost; checked studies trace under half to an unresolved V gene and leave the rest unexplained. V and J calls and clone size are copied from that table; D and trimming were computed from the DNA. This sample holds approximately 980,000 clones; about three quarters were observed only once. Roughly 1.5% of the sample comes from the top ten.

Points on this clone: Its antigen target is currently unknown. No much larger clonotype is one base removed from it; base qualities were not supplied.

The donors were healthy, HIV-negative adults with no recently reported acute infections or vaccinations. Every donor was a Caucasian adult residing in Nashville, Tennessee, USA. CD4+ T cells were enriched through magnetic negative selection, after which naive cells were positively selected on CD45RA and the remaining negative fraction served as the memory subset. Blood was collected by leukapheresis, and PBMCs were isolated by Ficoll-Histopaque density gradient centrifugation and then cryopreserved in liquid nitrogen vapor phase. Purity and quantity of every magnetically sorted T cell population were checked by analytical flow cytometry. Each sorted fraction had its genomic DNA isolated and then quantified by UV absorbance on a Nanodrop 2000c. The germline V gene encodes CDR1 MGHRA and CDR2 YSYEKL. V was cut back by 0 bases and J by 14 bases, leaving a gap of 17 bases between them. From cysteine to phenylalanine, the CDR3 is 15 amino acids long. Only the CDR3 DNA stays, 45 bases, in frame from base 1.

The source material was memory CD4+ T cells sorted from blood. The meaning of the sample's cell subset or site label: CD45RA-negative fraction. The V and J segments used are TRBV4-1 and TRBJ1-6; a weak D assignment points to TRBD1 (6 bases agree). The sequence was obtained from a man aged 18 to 30 in good health. The base sequence is TGCGCCAGCAGCCAAGATCGCGGGGCAGGGGCAACCCTCCACTTT. This sequence encodes CASSQDRGAGATLHF.